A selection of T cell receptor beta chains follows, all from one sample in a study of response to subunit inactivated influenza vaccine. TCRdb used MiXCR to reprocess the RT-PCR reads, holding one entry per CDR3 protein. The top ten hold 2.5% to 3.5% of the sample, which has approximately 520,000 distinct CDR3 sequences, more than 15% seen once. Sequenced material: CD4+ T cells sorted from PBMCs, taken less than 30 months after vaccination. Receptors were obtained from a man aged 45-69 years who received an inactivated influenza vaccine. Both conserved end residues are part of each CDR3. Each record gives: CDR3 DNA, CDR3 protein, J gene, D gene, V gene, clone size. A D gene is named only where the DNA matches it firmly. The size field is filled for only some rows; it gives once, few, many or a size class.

CDR3nt: TGTGCCAGCAGCCAAGGGGGGGCCCAAGAGACCCAGTACTTC; CDR3aa: CASSQGGAQETQYF; j_gene: TRBJ2-5; d_gene: .; v_gene: TRBV4-2; abundance: .
CDR3nt: TGCGCCAGCAGCCCGGACCAACGGAACACCGGGGAGCTGTTTTTT; CDR3aa: CASSPDQRNTGELFF; j_gene: TRBJ2-2; d_gene: .; v_gene: TRBV5-1; abundance: .
CDR3nt: TGTGCCAGCAGCCAAGATCCGGGTCGGCCCCAGCATTTT; CDR3aa: CASSQDPGRPQHF; j_gene: TRBJ1-5; d_gene: .; v_gene: TRBV3-1; abundance: few
CDR3nt: TGTGCCAGCAGTTTCCGGGTACGCAGCACAGATACGCAGTATTTT; CDR3aa: CASSFRVRSTDTQYF; j_gene: TRBJ2-3; d_gene: .; v_gene: TRBV12-3/TRBV12-4; abundance: once
CDR3nt: TGTGCCAGCAGAATTAGAGGGCGGGAGTCCTACGAGCAGTACTTC; CDR3aa: CASRIRGRESYEQYF; j_gene: TRBJ2-7; d_gene: TRBD2; v_gene: TRBV11-2; abundance: .
CDR3nt: TGTGCCTGGAGTGCCGCTCACTACGAGCAGTACTTC; CDR3aa: CAWSAAHYEQYF; j_gene: TRBJ2-7; d_gene: .; v_gene: TRBV30; abundance: few
CDR3nt: TGCGCCAGCAGCAAGGGACCCTTTTCAGGTTCGGATAATGGCTACACCTTC; CDR3aa: CASSKGPFSGSDNGYTF; j_gene: TRBJ1-2; d_gene: .; v_gene: TRBV5-1; abundance: .
CDR3nt: TGCAGTGCTTGGACTAGCGGGGGGTCCACAGATACGCAGTATTTT; CDR3aa: CSAWTSGGSTDTQYF; j_gene: TRBJ2-3; d_gene: TRBD2; v_gene: TRBV20-1; abundance: .
CDR3nt: TGCAGTGCTAGAAGTATCGTGAACACTGAAGCTTTCTTT; CDR3aa: CSARSIVNTEAFF; j_gene: TRBJ1-1; d_gene: .; v_gene: TRBV20-1; abundance: .
CDR3nt: TGCAGTGCTAGAAGGACTAGCGGGAGCACCTACGAGCAGTACTTC; CDR3aa: CSARRTSGSTYEQYF; j_gene: TRBJ2-7; d_gene: TRBD2; v_gene: TRBV20-1; abundance: many
CDR3nt: TGTGCCAGCAGTTTAGGTTTGAGTGCAGGGCTGACTGAAGCTTTCTTT; CDR3aa: CASSLGLSAGLTEAFF; j_gene: TRBJ1-1; d_gene: .; v_gene: TRBV12-3/TRBV12-4; abundance: .
CDR3nt: TGCAGCGGTTCCAATCTAGCCAAAAACATTCAGTACTTC; CDR3aa: CSGSNLAKNIQYF; j_gene: TRBJ2-4; d_gene: .; v_gene: TRBV29-1; abundance: few
CDR3nt: TGTGCCAGCAGCTTACCCGGGACTAGCGGGACGTCCTACGAGCAGTACTTC; CDR3aa: CASSLPGTSGTSYEQYF; j_gene: TRBJ2-7; d_gene: TRBD2; v_gene: TRBV7-8; abundance: .
CDR3nt: TGTGCCAGCAGTAGACAGGGAGGATTGCGTAGTCAGCCCCAGCATTTT; CDR3aa: CASSRQGGLRSQPQHF; j_gene: TRBJ1-5; d_gene: TRBD1; v_gene: TRBV6-1; abundance: .
CDR3nt: TGTGCCACCAGCAGAGGGGGCGGAGTCGGGGAGCTGTTTTTT; CDR3aa: CATSRGGGVGELFF; j_gene: TRBJ2-2; d_gene: .; v_gene: TRBV15; abundance: .
CDR3nt: TGTGCCAGCAGCTTAGTCGAACAGGGGGCTATTTTTTCGGGTACTGAAGCTTTCTTT; CDR3aa: CASSLVEQGAIFSGTEAFF; j_gene: TRBJ1-1; d_gene: TRBD1; v_gene: TRBV11-2; abundance: .
CDR3nt: TGTGCCAGCAGTAAAGTCCCCGGGACAGGGAAGGCTGAAGCTTTCTTT; CDR3aa: CASSKVPGTGKAEAFF; j_gene: TRBJ1-1; d_gene: TRBD1; v_gene: TRBV6-1; abundance: .
CDR3nt: TGTGCCAGCAGCTTAGGGGGGGTGCGAGGAAAACTGTTTTTT; CDR3aa: CASSLGGVRGKLFF; j_gene: TRBJ1-4; d_gene: .; v_gene: TRBV7-8; abundance: .
CDR3nt: TGCAGCGCCGACCGGACAGCGACAGATACGCAGTATTTT; CDR3aa: CSADRTATDTQYF; j_gene: TRBJ2-3; d_gene: .; v_gene: TRBV29-1; abundance: many
CDR3nt: TGTGCCAGCAGCGCCCGGACAACACCCACCGGGGAGCTGTTTTTT; CDR3aa: CASSARTTPTGELFF; j_gene: TRBJ2-2; d_gene: .; v_gene: TRBV7-2; abundance: few
CDR3nt: TGTGCCAGCAGTTTAGCGGGGGGCCGCCAAGAGACCCAGTACTTC; CDR3aa: CASSLAGGRQETQYF; j_gene: TRBJ2-5; d_gene: TRBD2; v_gene: TRBV28; abundance: .
CDR3nt: TGTGCCAGCAGCTTGAATACCGTCACAGATACGCAGTATTTT; CDR3aa: CASSLNTVTDTQYF; j_gene: TRBJ2-3; d_gene: .; v_gene: TRBV5-6; abundance: few
CDR3nt: TGTGCCAGCAGCGTAAGCGGGAGGGCCAACACCGGGGAGCTGTTTTTT; CDR3aa: CASSVSGRANTGELFF; j_gene: TRBJ2-2; d_gene: TRBD2; v_gene: TRBV9; abundance: .
CDR3nt: TGTGCCAGCAGTTTGGCGGTCCCAGAGACCCAGTACTTC; CDR3aa: CASSLAVPETQYF; j_gene: TRBJ2-5; d_gene: .; v_gene: TRBV12-3/TRBV12-4; abundance: .
CDR3nt: TGCGCCAGCAGCGTAAGGAGAGCTAGCACAGATACGCAGTATTTT; CDR3aa: CASSVRRASTDTQYF; j_gene: TRBJ2-3; d_gene: .; v_gene: TRBV4-1; abundance: .
CDR3nt: TGTGCCAGCACCCGACAGCTTCAAGAGACCCAGTACTTC; CDR3aa: CASTRQLQETQYF; j_gene: TRBJ2-5; d_gene: .; v_gene: TRBV6-2/TRBV6-3; abundance: .
CDR3nt: TGTGCCATCAGTGAGTCGGAGAAATCCTACAATGAGCAGTTCTTC; CDR3aa: CAISESEKSYNEQFF; j_gene: TRBJ2-1; d_gene: .; v_gene: TRBV10-3; abundance: .
CDR3nt: TGTGCCTGGAGAAACTTCTACGAGCAGTACTTC; CDR3aa: CAWRNFYEQYF; j_gene: TRBJ2-7; d_gene: .; v_gene: TRBV30; abundance: few
CDR3nt: TGTGCCAGCAGCCTTCTAGCGGGATGGGAGAATGAGCAGTTCTTC; CDR3aa: CASSLLAGWENEQFF; j_gene: TRBJ2-1; d_gene: TRBD2; v_gene: TRBV27; abundance: .
CDR3nt: TGTGCCAGCAGCGTAGACTCGGGGACAGGGGCCGGGGCCCAGTACTTC; CDR3aa: CASSVDSGTGAGAQYF; j_gene: TRBJ2-5; d_gene: TRBD1; v_gene: TRBV9; abundance: .
CDR3nt: TGTGCCACCAGTGACCAGGGACAGGGGCAAGACAATGAGCAGTTCTTC; CDR3aa: CATSDQGQGQDNEQFF; j_gene: TRBJ2-1; d_gene: TRBD1; v_gene: TRBV24-1; abundance: few
CDR3nt: TGTGCCAGCAGCGAAGCGTGGGGGAGGATTTACGAGCAGTACTTC; CDR3aa: CASSEAWGRIYEQYF; j_gene: TRBJ2-7; d_gene: .; v_gene: TRBV3-1; abundance: few
CDR3nt: TGTGCCATCAGTGACCCCCGGGACGGGAAAGAGACCCAGTACTTC; CDR3aa: CAISDPRDGKETQYF; j_gene: TRBJ2-5; d_gene: .; v_gene: TRBV10-3; abundance: .